Listed here are 27 T cell receptor beta chains from one sample, sequenced in a study of T cell responses to AZD1222 COVID-19 vaccine. Sequencing used immunoSEQ multiplex PCR; TCRdb keeps in-frame clones, though not all of them. The table shows about 150,000 clones, with approximately 90% occurring only once. The sequenced sample was peripheral blood, obtained 28 days after the second AZD1222 dose. All receptors come from an adult who received the AZD1222 COVID-19 vaccine.

CDR3 nucleotide sequence: TGCGCCAGCAGCTTTGCTCTGACAGGGGAGGGAGAGACCCAGTACTTC. Residues: CASSFALTGEGETQYF. The chain couples TRBV5-1 to TRBJ2-5, with a possible D match to TRBD1 (8 bases). Germline CDR1 reads SGHRS; CDR2 reads YFSETQ. Trimming removed 2 bases from V and 4 bases from J, with 18 bases in between. The CDR3 totals 16 residues.

This sequence joins TRBV5-6 and TRBJ1-3; no clear D. Germline values: CDR1 SGHDT, CDR2 YYEEEE. This CDR3 is 16 amino acids long. Trimming pared 3 bases from V and 4 bases from J, leaving 17 bases between. This CDR3 is CASSYRREPWGNTIYF. As DNA, the CDR3 is TGTGCCAGCAGCTATCGCCGGGAGCCATGGGGAAACACCATATATTTT.

The DNA of the CDR3 is TGTGCCAGCAGTGAGGCTAGCGGGAGGGCTTTCAATGAGCAGTTCTTC. It translates to CASSEASGRAFNEQFF. This rearrangement joins TRBV2 to TRBJ2-1, with 12 bases matching TRBD2. CDR1 SNHLY and CDR2 FYNNEI come from the germline V gene. This CDR3 comprises 16 residues. V shed 3 bases, J shed 6 bases, and the junction held 6 bases outside the gene matches.

Here the CDR3 reads CSVEEGTGGWQPQHF. The CDR3 DNA sequence: TGCAGCGTTGAAGAGGGGACAGGGGGCTGGCAGCCCCAGCATTTT. This sequence joins TRBV29-1 and TRBJ1-5; the match to TRBD1 covers 12 bases. The germline V gene has CDR1 SQVTM and CDR2 ANQGSEA. The length of the CDR3 is 15 residues. Unmatched junction bases numbered 4, after V lost 0 bases and J lost 7 bases. Combining the CDR3 with reference TRBV29-1 and TRBJ1-5 gives the whole variable domain SAVISQKPSRDICQRGTSLTIQCQVDSQVTMMFWYRQQPGQSLTLIATANQGSEATYESGFVIDKFPISRPNLTFSTLTVSNMSPEDSSIYLCSVEEGTGGWQPQHFGDGTRLSIL.

The V and J genes are TRBV11-2 and TRBJ1-5, with TRBD1 as a possible D gene (5 bases). This CDR3 contains 13 residues. Trimming removed 1 base from V and 7 bases from J, with 8 bases in between. The germline V gene encodes CDR1 SGHAT and CDR2 FQNNGV. Here the CDR3 DNA reads TGTGCCAGCAGCTTAGGGACAAACCAGCCCCAGCATTTT. Amino acid sequence: CASSLGTNQPQHF.

This clone was counted a single time. The rearrangement joins TRBV2 to TRBJ1-6, with D possibly being TRBD1 (5 bases). The CDR3 totals 12 residues. In germline, CDR1 is SNHLY, CDR2 FYNNEI. V was shortened by 8 bases and J by 10 bases, with 12 bases between the two germline ends. The CDR3 DNA is TGTGCCAGCCGAGGGGACGTATCACCCCTCCACTTT. It encodes CASRGDVSPLHF. The full variable domain, in which reference TRBV2 and TRBJ1-6 provide the parts outside the CDR3, is EPEVTQTPSHQVTQMGQEVILRCVPISNHLYFYWYRQILGQKVEFLVSFYNNEISEKSEIFDDQFSVERPDGSNFTLKIRSTKLEDSAMYFCASRGDVSPLHFGNGTRLTVT.

The chain recombines TRBV10-1 with TRBJ1-1; TRBD1 matches 7 bases. The V gene end was trimmed by 6 bases and the J gene end by 0 bases; junction bases not matched to a gene: 7. This CDR3 is 15 amino acids long. The germline CDR1 and CDR2 sequences are WNHNN and SYGVQD (reference sequence). The CDR3 here is CASRRDRNMNTEAFF. For the CDR3, the DNA is TGCGCCAGCAGGAGGGACAGAAACATGAACACTGAAGCTTTCTTT.

The chain recombines TRBV6-5 with TRBJ1-5; D gene uncertain. Trimming shortened V by 4 bases and J by 1 base, and 5 bases separated the two germline ends. CDR1 is MNHEY and CDR2 is SVGAGI in the germline V gene. The CDR3 length is 13 residues. The CDR3 reads CASSFVSNQPQHF. The CDR3 DNA follows: TGTGCCAGCAGTTTTGTAAGCAATCAGCCCCAGCATTTT.

The chain links TRBV5-4 to TRBJ2-1; a possible D gene is TRBD1 (5 bases). Deletions cut 9 bases from V and 0 bases from J, with 16 bases between. There are 15 residues in the CDR3. Germline CDR1 and CDR2: SGHNT and YYREEE (reference sequence). The CDR3 coding sequence is TGTGCCAAGGGGTGGAGAGAGTACTCCTACAATGAGCAGTTCTTC. This gives the protein CAKGWREYSYNEQFF.

The chain recombines TRBV18 with TRBJ2-1; the match to TRBD2 covers 16 bases. Per the germline V gene, CDR1 is KGHSH and CDR2 is LQKENI. The CDR3 length is 21 residues. The J segment lost 0 bases and the V segment lost 4 bases, leaving 12 bases of the junction unmatched. CDR3 residues: CASSRRLGTSGGESSYNEQFF. The CDR3 DNA sequence: TGTGCCAGCTCACGACGGCTCGGGACTAGCGGGGGGGAGAGCTCCTACAATGAGCAGTTCTTC.

The rearrangement links TRBV15 to TRBJ2-1; either TRBD1 or TRBD2 may fit D (6 bases each). V gave up 5 bases and J gave up 4 bases, with 15 bases separating them. Per the germline V gene, CDR1 is LNHNV and CDR2 is YYDKDF (reference sequence). The CDR3 has 15 amino acids. This CDR3 is CATSATTGAYNEQFF. As DNA, the CDR3 is TGTGCCACCAGCGCTACTACGGGGGCTTACAATGAGCAGTTCTTC.

The chain combines TRBV27 with TRBJ1-1; D perhaps matches TRBD1 (6 bases). CDR1 is MNHEY, CDR2 SMNVEV, per germline (reference sequence). V gave up 5 bases and J gave up 1 base, with 14 bases separating them. The CDR3 is 15 amino acids. The CDR3 loop is CASSPRGGPNTEAFF. The CDR3 region has the DNA TGTGCCAGCAGTCCGCGGGGGGGCCCGAACACTGAAGCTTTCTTT.

This clone was recorded only once. The chain is built from TRBV7-3 and TRBJ1-2; D not resolved. The CDR3 loop spans 13 amino acids. Trimming cost V 5 bases and J 5 bases, with 12 bases left between them. CDR1 SGHTA and CDR2 FQGTGA come from the germline V gene. CDR3 region: CASSQAGGYGYTF. CDR3 sequence (DNA): TGTGCCAGCAGCCAGGCCGGCGGGTATGGCTACACCTTC.

The rearrangement links TRBV24-1 to TRBJ1-3; unclear D gene. V was cut by 9 bases and J by 8 bases, with 16 bases left in between. Germline V gene sequence: CDR1 KGHDR, CDR2 SFDVKD. The CDR3 consists of 13 residues. DNA for the CDR3: TGTGCCACCCTAGGCGAGAACGTGGACACCATATATTTT. Encoded protein: CATLGENVDTIYF.

This clone was counted a single time. The J gene is TRBJ2-7, the V gene TRBV6-1; perhaps TRBD1 as D (5 bases). The CDR3 length is 14 residues. V was pared by 1 base and J by 3 bases, with 10 bases between. Per the germline V gene, CDR1 is MNHNS and CDR2 is SASEGT. CDR3 sequence (DNA): TGTGCCAGCAGTGAAGTCCCCAGGGTCTACGAGCAGTACTTC. It specifies CASSEVPRVYEQYF.

The chain recombines TRBV27 with TRBJ1-1; TRBD1 might be the D (5 bases). V lost 8 bases and J 6 bases, leaving 10 bases between the germline ends. The CDR3 sequence is 11 residues long. Germline CDR1 MNHEY, CDR2 SMNVEV (reference sequence). The DNA for the CDR3 is TGTGCCAGCGCGTCGGGACCTGAAGCTTTCTTT. Residues: CASASGPEAFF.

The V call is TRBV29-1, the J call TRBJ1-3; 9 bases align to TRBD1. The CDR3 spans 14 residues. CDR1 and CDR2 from the germline V gene are SQVTM and ANQGSEA. With 4 bases clipped from V and 3 bases from J, the junction kept 4 bases outside the gene matches. CDR3 in amino acids: CSVVTGGGGNTIYF. The CDR3 bases are TGCAGCGTTGTGACAGGGGGTGGTGGAAACACCATATATTTT.

This chain uses TRBV30 with TRBJ1-5; 7 bases map to TRBD1. With V trimmed by 1 base and J by 0 bases, 0 bases remained unmatched. The CDR3 totals 14 residues. The germline V gene encodes CDR1 GTSNPN and CDR2 SVGIG (reference sequence). The CDR3 sequence is CAWSGQGSNQPQHF. In DNA, the CDR3 is TGTGCCTGGAGTGGACAGGGTAGCAATCAGCCCCAGCATTTT.

A single count supports this clone. This rearrangement joins TRBV3-1 (or the pseudogene TRBV3-2) to TRBJ1-2, with 10 nucleotides matching TRBD1. The CDR3 extends over 15 amino acids. Unmatched junction bases numbered 6, after V lost 0 bases and J lost 8 bases. CDR1 is LGHDT and CDR2 is YNNKEL in the germline V gene (reference sequence). CDR3 amino acids: CASSQDDRGRAGYTF. The CDR3 nucleotides are TGTGCCAGCAGCCAAGATGACAGGGGGCGGGCAGGCTACACCTTC.

The genes are TRBV5-1 and TRBJ2-3; D ambiguous. The CDR3 has 14 residues. The germline V gene has CDR1 SGHRS and CDR2 YFSETQ. V was shortened by 0 bases and J by 2 bases, with 7 bases between the two germline ends. CDR3 protein: CASSLADPTDTQYF. CDR3 bases: TGCGCCAGCAGCTTGGCGGACCCCACAGATACGCAGTATTTT.

This clone is a singleton in its sample. V gene TRBV9 combines with J gene TRBJ2-5; weak D call: TRBD1 (6 bases). CDR1 is SGDLS and CDR2 is YYNGEE in the germline V gene. The CDR3 runs to 14 residues. V lost 4 bases and J 2 bases, leaving 12 bases between the germline ends. In nucleotides, the CDR3 is TGTGCCAGCAGCCCCTCTAGGGGGCAAGAGACCCAGTACTTC. Its protein is CASSPSRGQETQYF.

The chain has TRBV10-1 and TRBJ1-3; D is undetermined. The CDR3 has 14 residues. Deletions cut 2 bases from V and 1 base from J, with 6 bases between. CDR1 and CDR2 from the germline V gene are WNHNN and SYGVQD (reference sequence). CDR3 bases: TGCGCCAGCAGTGAGAGTGGATCTGGAAACACCATATATTTT. It codes for CASSESGSGNTIYF.

The chain links TRBV27 to TRBJ1-2, with D uncertain. The CDR3 loop spans 13 amino acids. V was trimmed by 6 bases and J by 2 bases, leaving 10 bases between them. Germline assignment: CDR1 MNHEY and CDR2 SMNVEV (reference sequence). CDR3 loop: CASSQKPNYGYTF. CDR3 DNA: TGTGCCAGCAGCCAGAAGCCCAACTATGGCTACACCTTC.

The chain combines TRBV5-1 with TRBJ2-1; D not resolved. CDR3 size: 14 residues. Trimming stripped 1 base from V and 5 bases from J, with 10 bases between. CDR1 is SGHRS and CDR2 is YFSETQ in the germline V gene. Here the CDR3 reads CASSLILGHNEQFF. CDR3 DNA: TGCGCCAGCAGCTTGATTCTGGGCCACAATGAGCAGTTCTTC.

V usage is TRBV6-5 and J usage is TRBJ1-2; no firm D call. CDR1 is MNHEY, CDR2 SVGAGI, per germline. The V and J ends lost 2 bases and 7 bases respectively, with 8 bases between them. There are 12 residues in the CDR3. The CDR3 loop reads CASSYEAAGYTF. The CDR3 DNA is TGTGCCAGCAGTTACGAGGCAGCTGGCTACACCTTC.

The chain uses TRBV19 and TRBJ1-1; D is perhaps TRBD1 (6 bases). The CDR3 extends over 13 amino acids. Germline V gives CDR1 LNHDA, CDR2 SQIVND (reference sequence). V lost 7 bases, J lost 0 bases, and 9 bases lay in between. This CDR3 is CASKDSLNTEAFF. CDR3 DNA sequence: TGTGCCAGTAAGGACAGCCTGAACACTGAAGCTTTCTTT.

This clone was found once. This chain joins TRBV7-3 and TRBJ2-7; 7 positions agree with TRBD1. Trimming at V came to 2 bases and at J to 0 bases, leaving 4 bases not matched to a gene. This CDR3 comprises 15 residues. Germline assignment: CDR1 SGHTA and CDR2 FQGTGA. CDR3 region: CASSLQGVSSYEQYF. Here the CDR3 DNA reads TGTGCCAGCAGCTTACAGGGGGTTAGCTCCTACGAGCAGTACTTC.